The 17 T cell receptor beta chains presented below share a single source sample, sequenced in a study of kidney transplant recipient with SARS-CoV-2 infection. MiXCR, applied by TCRdb to the reads, yields one record per CDR3 protein. Among fewer than 250,000 distinct CDR3 sequences, 29% were seen once, and the ten largest hold under 9.5%. The sequencing used a blood sample, collected at baseline and on roughly day 120 from a kidney transplant recipient. The receptors originated from a male patient aged 25-45 years who had COVID-19 and was a kidney transplant recipient. Some T cells may be graft donor cells.

Notes on this clonotype: Since a much larger clone is just one base distant, this may be a read error. The chain couples TRBV5-4 to TRBJ1-2; D perhaps matches TRBD1 (5 bases). Germline V CDR1 and CDR2: SGHNT, YYREEE (reference sequence). This CDR3 region has 16 residues. The CDR3 region has the DNA TGTGCCAGCGGACACTTCGTACCAGGAAAGACCTATGGCCACACCTTC. Translating gives CASGHFVPGKTYGHTF.

This clonotype occurred a few times. CDR3 residues: CASSGEGGMSETQYF. CDR3 DNA sequence: TGTGCCAGCAGTGGGGAAGGTGGTATGTCGGAGACCCAGTACTTC. The J gene is TRBJ2-5, the V gene TRBV5-6, with no clear D. The CDR3 is 15 amino acids. V was clipped by 5 bases and J by 5 bases, with 19 bases between them. The V gene's germline CDR1 is SGHDT and CDR2 YYEEEE.

This clonotype was picked up many times. The chain uses TRBV9 and TRBJ1-2; D uncertain. The CDR3 runs 16 residues. Trimming left V 7 bases short and J 4 bases short, with 23 bases between. Germline V gives CDR1 SGDLS, CDR2 YYNGEE. The DNA of the CDR3 is TGTGCCAGCGTACATCAGTACTCAAGAAAGACCTATGGCTACACCTTC. Its translation: CASVHQYSRKTYGYTF.

The table lists this clonotype with a few counts. This may be a read error, as it is one base from a much larger clone. The chain carries TRBV9 and TRBJ2-7, with 9 bases lining up with TRBD1. The CDR3 extends over 16 amino acids. Germline V lookup: CDR1 SGDLS, CDR2 YYNGEE. The CDR3 is CTSSVAPGTGTYEQYF. The CDR3 coding sequence is TGTACCAGCAGCGTAGCCCCCGGGACAGGGACCTACGAGCAGTACTTC. The full variable domain, completed using reference TRBV9 and TRBJ2-7, is DSGVTQTPKHLITATGQRVTLRCSPRSGDLSVYWYQQSLDQGLQFLIQYYNGEERAKGNILERFSAQQFPDLHSELNLSSLELGDSALYFCTSSVAPGTGTYEQYFGPGTRLTVT.

This clonotype occurred a few times. This chain links TRBV6-1 with TRBJ1-2; D not resolved. Trimming took off 5 bases at V and 4 bases at J, with 23 bases between the two ends. Germline V gives CDR1 MNHNS, CDR2 SASEGT. The CDR3 runs to 17 residues. CDR3 protein: CASSILWECRKTYGYTF. CDR3 DNA sequence: TGTGCCAGCAGTATCCTATGGGAATGTAGAAAGACCTATGGCTACACCTTC.

The sample holds many counts of this clonotype. CDR3 coding DNA: TGCAGTGCTAGAGCGGGACAGGCTGGAAACACCATATATTTT. It yields the protein CSARAGQAGNTIYF. V and J are TRBV20-1 and TRBJ1-3; 8 positions agree with TRBD1. Germline V CDR1 and CDR2: DFQATT, SNEGSKA (reference sequence). V was pared by 1 base and J by 2 bases, with 1 base of the junction left unmatched. The CDR3 spans 14 residues.

This clonotype was counted between two and nine times. The CDR3 protein is CSATGTSGPEQFF. CDR3 in DNA: TGCAGTGCCACCGGGACTAGCGGGCCAGAGCAGTTCTTC. The rearrangement links TRBV20-1 to TRBJ2-4; 12 bases map to TRBD2. The J call is uncertain, as TRBJ2-1 better fits the DNA end. Germline CDR1 DFQATT, CDR2 SNEGSKA (reference sequence). This CDR3 spans 13 amino acids.

A note on this clonotype: A read error may be the cause here, since a much bigger clone is one base away. The gene calls are TRBV20-1 and TRBJ2-4; 11 bases fit TRBD2. The V segment lost 0 bases and the J segment 9 bases; nucleotides outside the gene matches: 13. The CDR3 loop spans 17 amino acids. Looked up from germline, CDR1 is DFQATT and CDR2 is SNEGSKA (reference sequence). The CDR3 DNA is TGCAGTGCTAGAGACCAAAACCCCATAGCGGGAGGGGTCATTCAGTACTTC. As protein: CSARDQNPIAGGVIQYF.

This clonotype was picked up many times. The rearrangement joins TRBV12-3 or TRBV12-4 to TRBJ1-1; D is undetermined. This CDR3 contains 11 residues. Trimming cost V 3 bases and J 3 bases, with 2 bases left between them. DNA of the CDR3: TGTGCCAGCAGTTTGGACACTGAAGCTTTCTTT. The encoded protein is CASSLDTEAFF.

This clonotype was recorded many times. This sequence joins TRBV11-2 and TRBJ1-1, with 9 bases identical to TRBD1. Germline V CDR1 and CDR2: SGHAT, FQNNGV. The CDR3 is made up of 15 amino acids. V lost 7 bases and J lost 6; bases outside the gene matches: 12. The CDR3 bases are TGTGCCAGCACCCGGACAGGGGTAAGCAATGCTGAAGCTTTCTTT. Encoded protein: CASTRTGVSNAEAFF.

This clonotype was seen at least ten times. The chain carries TRBV5-1 and TRBJ1-4, with no clear D. The V gene lost 2 bases and the J gene lost 7 bases, with 6 bases spanning the gap. The CDR3 consists of 12 residues. Per germline, CDR1 SGHRS and CDR2 YFSETQ. The CDR3 DNA sequence: TGCGCCAGCAGCTTCAAGGGTGAAAAACTGTTTTTT. Translation: CASSFKGEKLFF.

The table lists this clonotype with many counts. CDR3 coding DNA: TGTGCCAGCAGCCCTGCGTTTGCAGGGGGCTCGAACGTCCTGACTTTC. It yields the protein CASSPAFAGGSNVLTF. The chain has TRBV11-2 and TRBJ2-6; TRBD1 aligns across 8 bases. The CDR3 length is 16 residues. Unmatched junction bases numbered 13, after V lost 5 bases and J lost 10 bases. CDR1 is SGHAT and CDR2 is FQNNGV in the germline V gene. Full variable domain (remainder filled in from reference TRBV11-2 and TRBJ2-6): EAGVAQSPRYKIIEKRQSVAFWCNPISGHATLYWYQQILGQGPKLLIQFQNNGVVDDSQLPKDRFSAERLKGVDSTLKIQPAKLEDSAVYLCASSPAFAGGSNVLTFGAGSRLTVL.

This clonotype came up many times. V gene TRBV5-8 combines with J gene TRBJ1-5, with TRBD1 as a possible D gene (5 bases). The V gene's germline CDR1 is SGHTS and CDR2 YDEGEE. CDR3 length: 17 residues. The ends were cut back, 0 bases at V and 4 bases at J, with 17 bases in the middle. The CDR3 region is CASSLAKVTGSNQPQHF. The CDR3 DNA reads TGTGCCAGCAGCTTGGCCAAGGTCACAGGATCTAATCAGCCCCAGCATTTT.

Worth noting for this clonotype: This may come from a read error, since a much larger clone is one base off. V is TRBV6-5 and J is TRBJ2-7; TRBD1 matches 9 bases. The germline CDR1 and CDR2 sequences are MNHEY and SVGAGI. The CDR3 covers 15 residues. CDR3 amino acids: CASSYQGTGTYERYF. The CDR3 DNA reads as TGTGCCAGCAGTTACCAGGGGACAGGGACCTACGAGCGGTACTTC.

This clonotype was found many times. The rearrangement links TRBV20-1 to TRBJ1-6; TRBD1 matches 8 bases. The CDR3 loop spans 14 amino acids. Trimming cost V 4 bases and J 9 bases; bases outside gene matches: 8. CDR1 DFQATT and CDR2 SNEGSKA come from the germline V gene (reference sequence). As DNA, the CDR3 is TGCAGTGCTACCCGGACAGGGAAAGCTTCACCCCTCCACTTT. Its translation is CSATRTGKASPLHF.

This clonotype was seen repeatedly, ten times or more. The chain joins TRBV8-2 to TRBJ2-6. TRBV8-2 corresponds to a pseudogene. The CDR3 is made up of 17 amino acids. CDR3 sequence: CGIHTRITQSRANVLTF. Here the CDR3 DNA reads TGTGGCATACATACAAGGATAACACAAAGTCGGGCCAACGTCCTGACTTTC.

Concerning this clonotype itself: The junction shows a germline mismatch at one end, possibly a read error. The chain carries TRBV24-1 and TRBJ2-3, with 8 positions matching TRBD2. The V gene's germline CDR1 is KGHDR and CDR2 SFDVKD. The CDR3 contains 20 residues. The CDR3 region is CTTSDLYGSGKVASTDTQYF. The DNA for the CDR3 is TGTACCACCAGTGATTTATATGGTAGCGGGAAAGTAGCTAGCACAGATACGCAGTATTTT.